Following are 10 T cell receptor beta chains from one sample sequenced in a study of blood T cell repertoires in COVID-19. Here immunoSEQ multiplex PCR was the method, and the copy in TCRdb shows in-frame clones only, minus some. This table has over 400,000 clones, approximately 90% appearing once. The specimen was PBMCs or T cells enriched from blood (not recorded which). These receptors were taken from a woman in her sixties or seventies who had recovered from COVID-19.

The V gene is TRBV5-1, the J gene TRBJ1-6; 9 bases align to TRBD1. Germline V gene lookup returns CDR1 SGHRS and CDR2 YFSETQ. With V trimmed by 3 bases and J by 9 bases, 13 bases remained unmatched. The CDR3 spans 17 residues. The CDR3 reads CASSSPPGTGWGSPLHF. CDR3 sequence (DNA): TGCGCCAGCAGCTCCCCTCCCGGGACAGGGTGGGGTTCACCCCTCCACTTT.

This clone appeared once. The chain has TRBV6-5 and TRBJ1-4; 7 nucleotides agree with TRBD1. The CDR3 consists of 14 residues. With 6 bases clipped from V and 9 bases from J, the junction kept 10 bases outside the gene matches. The germline CDR1 and CDR2 sequences are MNHEY and SVGAGI. The CDR3 spells CASREGTVEKKLFF. CDR3 sequence (DNA): TGTGCCAGCAGAGAGGGGACAGTTGAGAAAAAACTGTTTTTT.

The V and J genes are TRBV5-1 and TRBJ1-5, with 9 positions matching TRBD1. The ends lost 4 bases at V and 4 bases at J; junction bases unmatched: 6. This CDR3 has 15 amino acids. Germline-derived CDR1 and CDR2 are SGHRS and YFSETQ. The CDR3 region has the DNA TGCGCCAGCAGCCAAACAGGGGGCGCGAATCAGCCCCAGCATTTT. Residues: CASSQTGGANQPQHF.

This chain joins TRBV5-1 and TRBJ1-1; 9 bases align to TRBD1. After removal of 5 bases from V and 5 bases from J, the junction contained 4 bases not matched to a gene. The CDR3 runs to 13 residues. Germline V gives CDR1 SGHRS, CDR2 YFSETQ. The CDR3 DNA reads TGCGCCAGCAGTGGTGGACAGGGGACTGAAGCTTTCTTT. The encoded protein is CASSGGQGTEAFF.

V gene TRBV7-8 combines with J gene TRBJ2-3; D is possibly TRBD1 (6 bases). This CDR3 has 15 residues. Germline lookup yields CDR1 SGHVS and CDR2 FQNEAQ. V lost 1 base to trimming and J lost 6 bases, with 14 bases between them. The CDR3 sequence: CASSLGQARGDTQYF. Here the CDR3 DNA reads TGTGCCAGCAGCTTAGGACAGGCTCGTGGGGATACGCAGTATTTT.

About this clone itself: Different DNA sequences within this sample yield the same CDR3. The genes are TRBV6-5 and TRBJ1-2; D is ambiguous. The CDR3 sequence is 13 residues long. Trimming left V 6 bases short and J 0 bases short, with 8 bases between. Germline CDR1 and CDR2: MNHEY and SVGAGI. The CDR3 nucleotides are TGTGCCAGCAGCCGCGATGCTAACTATGGCTACACCTTC. It is translated as CASSRDANYGYTF.

This clone appeared once. The J gene is TRBJ2-5, the V gene TRBV29-1, with TRBD2 matching over 7 bases. Germline CDR1 and CDR2: SQVTM and ANQGSEA. V was pared by 8 bases and J by 2 bases, with 11 bases of the junction left unmatched. This CDR3 has 14 amino acids. CDR3 sequence (DNA): TGCAGCCTGCGTGGGGGGAGGGGTCAAGAGACCCAGTACTTC. It encodes CSLRGGRGQETQYF.

This chain joins TRBV6-5 and TRBJ2-2; weak D call: TRBD1 (6 bases). The V end was cut by 6 bases, the J end by 6 bases, with 17 bases between. CDR1 is MNHEY and CDR2 is SVGAGI in the germline V gene. The CDR3 has 15 residues. The CDR3, as DNA: TGTGCCAGCAGCCTGACAGGCCGTGGTGCCGGGGAGCTGTTTTTT. Residues: CASSLTGRGAGELFF.

The genes are TRBV25-1 and TRBJ2-7; no reliable D call. With 6 bases removed from V and 0 bases from J, the gap between germline ends came to 15 bases. The length of the CDR3 is 15 residues. Germline lookup yields CDR1 MGHDK and CDR2 SYGVNS. The CDR3 reads CASRDTAPSSYEQYF. DNA for the CDR3: TGTGCCAGCAGAGATACAGCCCCGAGCTCCTACGAGCAGTACTTC.

The CDR3 reads CASSLNRGGNEKLFF. Written as DNA, the CDR3 is TGTGCCAGCAGCTTAAATCGGGGGGGTAATGAAAAACTGTTTTTT. The gene calls are TRBV7-9 and TRBJ1-4, with D perhaps matching TRBD1 (5 bases). The CDR3 sequence is 15 residues long. V shed 2 bases and J shed 4 bases, with 11 bases lying between them. CDR1 is SEHNR and CDR2 is FQNEAQ in the germline V gene (reference sequence).